Below are 3 T cell receptor beta chains sequenced from a single sample in a study of T cell repertoires in cytomegalovirus infection. TCRdb processed the reads anew with MiXCR; each CDR3 protein has one entry. The sample shows some 940,000 distinct CDR3 sequences, around 32% of them seen only once. No antigen has been assigned to these receptors. Sequenced material: cultured CD8+ T cells from PBMCs, taken from culture after CMV antigen stimulation. All receptors come from a human donor in good health (CMV status not recorded). Some clones in this sample may be carry-over from other donors' samples.

A few counts support this clonotype. The V call is TRBV12-3 or TRBV12-4, the J call TRBJ2-1; D may be TRBD2 (6 bases). Trimming pared 1 base from V and 8 bases from J, leaving 21 bases between. CDR3 length: 17 residues. CDR3 DNA: TGTGCCAGCAGTTTAGACGGGGAAACCACCCGGGGGTATGAGCAGTTCTTC. Translation: CASSLDGETTRGYEQFF.

CDR3 coding DNA: TGTGCCAGCTCACCGCTAATCAAAGGGGTATGGTACACTGAAGCTTTCTTT. Its translation: CASSPLIKGVWYTEAFF. This sequence joins TRBV18 and TRBJ1-1; maybe TRBD1 (5 bases). Trimming took 3 bases from V and 3 from J, leaving 20 bases between them. The CDR3 totals 17 residues. CDR1 KGHSH and CDR2 LQKENI come from the germline V gene.

In regard to this clonotype: This clone may be a read error of a much larger clone one base away. V usage is TRBV28 and J usage is TRBJ2-3; D is unresolved. Trimming took off 10 bases at V and 0 bases at J, with 17 bases between the two ends. Germline V gives CDR1 MDHEN, CDR2 SYDVKM. The CDR3 covers 15 residues. CDR3 sequence (DNA): TGTGCCAACAGCCCGGACGTAGCTAGCACAGATACGCAGTATTTT. It translates to CANSPDVASTDTQYF.